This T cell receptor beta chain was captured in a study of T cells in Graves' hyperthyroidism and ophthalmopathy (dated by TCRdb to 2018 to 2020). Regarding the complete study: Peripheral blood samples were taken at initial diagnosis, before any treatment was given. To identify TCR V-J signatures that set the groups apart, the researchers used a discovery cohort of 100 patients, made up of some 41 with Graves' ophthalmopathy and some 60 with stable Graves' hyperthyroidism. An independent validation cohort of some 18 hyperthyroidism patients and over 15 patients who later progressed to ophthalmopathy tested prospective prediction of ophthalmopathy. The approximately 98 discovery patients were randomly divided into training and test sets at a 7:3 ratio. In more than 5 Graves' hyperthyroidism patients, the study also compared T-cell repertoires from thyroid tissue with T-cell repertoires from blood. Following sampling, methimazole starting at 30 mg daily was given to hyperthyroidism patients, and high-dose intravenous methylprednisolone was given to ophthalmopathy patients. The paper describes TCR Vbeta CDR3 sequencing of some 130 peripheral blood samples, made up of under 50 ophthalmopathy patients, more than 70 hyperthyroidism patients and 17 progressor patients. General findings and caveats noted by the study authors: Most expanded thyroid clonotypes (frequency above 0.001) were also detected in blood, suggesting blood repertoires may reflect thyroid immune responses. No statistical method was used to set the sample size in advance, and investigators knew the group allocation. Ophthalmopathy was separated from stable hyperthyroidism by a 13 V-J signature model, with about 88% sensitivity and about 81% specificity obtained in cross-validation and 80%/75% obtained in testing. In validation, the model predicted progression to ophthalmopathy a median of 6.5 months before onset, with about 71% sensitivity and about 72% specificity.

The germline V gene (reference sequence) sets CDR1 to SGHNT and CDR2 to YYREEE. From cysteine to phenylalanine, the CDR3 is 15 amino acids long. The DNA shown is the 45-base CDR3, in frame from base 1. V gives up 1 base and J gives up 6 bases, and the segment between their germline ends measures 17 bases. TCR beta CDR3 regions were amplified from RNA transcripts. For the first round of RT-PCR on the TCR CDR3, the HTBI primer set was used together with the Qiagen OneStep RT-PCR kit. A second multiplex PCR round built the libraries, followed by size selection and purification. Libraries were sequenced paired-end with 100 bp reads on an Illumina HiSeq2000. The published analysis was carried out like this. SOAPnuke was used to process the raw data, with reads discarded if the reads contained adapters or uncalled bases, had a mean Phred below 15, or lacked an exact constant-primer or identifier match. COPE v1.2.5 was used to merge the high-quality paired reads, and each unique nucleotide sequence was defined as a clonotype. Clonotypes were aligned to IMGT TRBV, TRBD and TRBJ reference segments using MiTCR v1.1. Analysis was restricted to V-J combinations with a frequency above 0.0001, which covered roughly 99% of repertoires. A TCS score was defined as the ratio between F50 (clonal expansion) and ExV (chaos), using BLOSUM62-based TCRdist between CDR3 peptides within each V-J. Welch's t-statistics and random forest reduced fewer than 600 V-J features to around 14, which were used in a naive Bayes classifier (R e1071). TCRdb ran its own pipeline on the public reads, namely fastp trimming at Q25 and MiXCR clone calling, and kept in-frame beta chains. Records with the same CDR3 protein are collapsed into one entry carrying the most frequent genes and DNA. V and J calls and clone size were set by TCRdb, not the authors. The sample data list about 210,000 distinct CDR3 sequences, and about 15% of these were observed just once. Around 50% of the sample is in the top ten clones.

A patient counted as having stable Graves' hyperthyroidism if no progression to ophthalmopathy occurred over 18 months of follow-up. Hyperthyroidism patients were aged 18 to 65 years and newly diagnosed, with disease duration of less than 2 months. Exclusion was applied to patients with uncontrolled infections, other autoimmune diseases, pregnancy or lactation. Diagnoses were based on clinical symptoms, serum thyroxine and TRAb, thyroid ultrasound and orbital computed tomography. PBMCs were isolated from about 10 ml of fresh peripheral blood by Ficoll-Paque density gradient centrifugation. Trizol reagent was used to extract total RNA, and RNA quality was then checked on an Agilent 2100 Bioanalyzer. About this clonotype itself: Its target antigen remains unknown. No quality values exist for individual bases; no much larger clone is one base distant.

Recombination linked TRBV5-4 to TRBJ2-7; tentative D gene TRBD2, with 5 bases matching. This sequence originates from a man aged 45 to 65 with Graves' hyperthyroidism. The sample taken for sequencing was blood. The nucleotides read TGTGCCAGCAGCTTGAATAGTCTAGCTTCTTCCGAGCAGTACTTC. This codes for CASSLNSLASSEQYF. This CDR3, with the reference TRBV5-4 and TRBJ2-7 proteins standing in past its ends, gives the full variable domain ETGVTQSPTHLIKTRGQQVTLRCSSQSGHNTVSWYQQALGQGPQFIFQYYREEENGRGNFPPRFSGLQFPNYSSELNVNALELDDSALYLCASSLNSLASSEQYFGPGTRLTVT.